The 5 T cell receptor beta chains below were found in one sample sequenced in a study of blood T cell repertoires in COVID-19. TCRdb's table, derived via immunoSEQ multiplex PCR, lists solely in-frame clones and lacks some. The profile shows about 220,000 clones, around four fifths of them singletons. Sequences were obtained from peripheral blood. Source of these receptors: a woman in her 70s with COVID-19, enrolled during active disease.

The CDR3 DNA is TGTGCCTGGAGTGTACAAGGGGGAGAGCAGTTCTTC. It is translated as CAWSVQGGEQFF. The chain combines TRBV30 with TRBJ2-1; weak D call: TRBD1 (6 bases). The germline V gene has CDR1 GTSNPN and CDR2 SVGIG (reference sequence). Trimming removed 0 bases at V and 10 bases at J, with 10 bases between. The CDR3 runs 12 residues.

The CDR3 nucleotides are TGTGCCAGCAGTCTATCCGCCGGAAACACCATATATTTT. Its protein is CASSLSAGNTIYF. The chain has TRBV6-2 or TRBV6-3 and TRBJ1-3; D is ambiguous. This CDR3 is built from 13 residues. CDR1 and CDR2 (germline): MNHEY, SVGEGT. The V gene lost 5 bases and the J gene lost 4 bases, with 9 bases spanning the gap.

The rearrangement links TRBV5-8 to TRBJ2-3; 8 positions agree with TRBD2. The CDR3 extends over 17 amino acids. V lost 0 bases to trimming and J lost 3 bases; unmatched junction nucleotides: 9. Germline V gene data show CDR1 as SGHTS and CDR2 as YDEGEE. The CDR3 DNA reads TGTGCCAGCAGCTTGGACAGCGGGAGCACAGTAACAGATACGCAGTATTTT. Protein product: CASSLDSGSTVTDTQYF.

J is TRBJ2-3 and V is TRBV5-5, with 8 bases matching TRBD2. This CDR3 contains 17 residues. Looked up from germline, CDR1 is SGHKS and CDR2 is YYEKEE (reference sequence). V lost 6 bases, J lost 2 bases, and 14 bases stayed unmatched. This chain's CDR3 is CASTQVAGSEHTDTQYF. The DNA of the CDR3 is TGTGCCAGCACCCAAGTAGCGGGATCTGAACACACAGATACGCAGTATTTT.

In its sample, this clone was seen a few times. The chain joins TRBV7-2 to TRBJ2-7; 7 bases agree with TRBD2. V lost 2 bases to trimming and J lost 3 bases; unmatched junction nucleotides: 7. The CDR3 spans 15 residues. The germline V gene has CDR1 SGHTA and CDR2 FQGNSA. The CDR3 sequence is CASSLRSGIYYEQYF. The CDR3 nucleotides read TGTGCCAGCAGCTTAAGAAGCGGGATCTACTACGAGCAGTACTTC.